These 32 T cell receptor beta chains share one sample of origin, sequenced in a study of shared clonotypes between healthy human individuals. Data came from immunoSEQ multiplex PCR; TCRdb stores just in-frame clones and leaves some out. The table lists about 2,500,000 clones, approximately 92% of them singletons. Sample: naive CD4+ T cells sorted from blood. Regarding subset: CD45RA+ positively selected. All receptors come from a young man in good health.

Only a few counts were recorded for this clone. Other DNA variants within this sample encode the same CDR3. The chain uses TRBV9 and TRBJ2-6; D is unclear. Trimming took off 1 base at V and 2 bases at J, with 1 base between the two ends. The CDR3 has 13 residues. Looked up from germline, CDR1 is SGDLS and CDR2 is YYNGEE. DNA for the CDR3: TGTGCCAGCAGCGTACCTGGGGCCAACGTCCTGACTTTC. Amino acids: CASSVPGANVLTF.

The V and J genes are TRBV7-2 and TRBJ2-7, with 7 bases aligning to TRBD2. CDR1 and CDR2 from the germline V gene are SGHTA and FQGNSA. The CDR3 length is 14 residues. V trimming: 1 base; J trimming: 7 bases; junction bases outside the gene matches: 7. The CDR3 sequence: CASSLVGGGDEQYF. DNA for the CDR3: TGTGCCAGCAGCTTAGTGGGCGGGGGTGATGAGCAGTACTTC.

This clone was detected once. V usage is TRBV30 and J usage is TRBJ1-5, with D possibly TRBD1 on 5 matching bases. Per germline, CDR1 GTSNPN and CDR2 SVGIG (reference sequence). The CDR3 has 14 residues. V gave up 8 bases and J gave up 3 bases, with 17 bases separating them. CDR3 amino acids: CAGQATGPNQPQHF. CDR3 coding DNA: TGTGCCGGCCAAGCTACAGGTCCCAATCAGCCCCAGCATTTT.

This clone was counted a single time. For the CDR3, the DNA is TGTGCCAGCAACCTAGGTGGGACTAGATTTTCGGAGCAGTTCTTC. Translated, it gives CASNLGGTRFSEQFF. V and J are TRBV28 and TRBJ2-1; 8 bases align to TRBD2. Germline V lookup: CDR1 MDHEN, CDR2 SYDVKM. J was trimmed by 10 bases and V by 7 bases; bases with no gene match: 15. The CDR3 is 15 residues long.

Notes on this clone: The junction differs from germline at one of its ends, possibly a read error. The J gene is TRBJ2-3, the V gene TRBV7-7, with a weak D call TRBD2 (6 bases). CDR1 and CDR2 (germline): SSHAT, FNYEAQ (reference sequence). The CDR3 covers 15 residues. The CDR3 sequence is CASSQEGGVADTQYF. CDR3 DNA: TGTGCTAGCAGTCAGGAGGGTGGGGTCGCAGATACGCAGTATTTT.

V gene TRBV19 combines with J gene TRBJ1-5; 7 nucleotides agree with TRBD1. Germline V gene data show CDR1 as LNHDA and CDR2 as SQIVND (reference sequence). Germline trimming cut 5 bases from V and 1 base from J; bases unmatched to any gene: 8. This CDR3 spans 16 amino acids. The CDR3 DNA sequence: TGTGCCAGTAGTGCAATACCGGGACAGAGCAATCAGCCCCAGCATTTT. This gives the protein CASSAIPGQSNQPQHF.

The chain has TRBV30 and TRBJ2-2; no clear D gene. CDR3 size: 17 residues. V lost 0 bases and J lost 3, with 17 bases in between. Per germline, CDR1 GTSNPN and CDR2 SVGIG (reference sequence). The CDR3 reads CAWSVVNKWQYTGELFF. The CDR3 region has the DNA TGTGCCTGGAGTGTAGTTAATAAGTGGCAGTACACCGGGGAGCTGTTTTTT.

This rearrangement joins TRBV21-1 to TRBJ2-1; TRBD2 is the table's D call, not checked against the DNA. TRBV21-1 is an annotated pseudogene. CDR3 size: 13 residues. CDR3 DNA: TGTGCCAGCAGCAATGGAAGGAGGGATGAGCAGTTCTTC. The encoded protein is CASSNGRRDEQFF.

This clone turned up a few times. The chain employs TRBV7-8 and TRBJ1-4; D is perhaps TRBD1 (5 bases). This CDR3 region has 11 residues. V was clipped by 4 bases and J by 8 bases, with 5 bases between them. From germline, CDR1 is SGHVS and CDR2 FQNEAQ. For the CDR3, the DNA is TGTGCCAGCAGCTGGGGGGAAAAACTGTTTTTT. It codes for CASSWGEKLFF.

The chain has TRBV5-1 and TRBJ2-5; 12 positions match TRBD1. The CDR3 spans 18 residues. Trimming at V came to 4 bases and at J to 4 bases, leaving 14 bases not matched to a gene. Germline values: CDR1 SGHRS, CDR2 YFSETQ. The CDR3 is CASSGRPGQGARGETQYF. CDR3 coding DNA: TGCGCCAGCAGCGGGCGGCCGGGACAGGGGGCGCGAGGAGAGACCCAGTACTTC.

This clone was seen just once. J is TRBJ1-5 and V is TRBV2; D is uncertain. The germline CDR1 and CDR2 sequences are SNHLY and FYNNEI. The CDR3 has 14 residues. V was trimmed by 6 bases and J by 0 bases, leaving 9 bases between them. CDR3 protein: CASRRTDSNQPQHF. The CDR3 DNA is TGTGCCAGCAGGCGGACGGATAGCAATCAGCCCCAGCATTTT.

The chain employs TRBV10-1 and TRBJ2-1; 9 bases align to TRBD2. After removal of 3 bases from V and 4 bases from J, the junction contained 4 bases not matched to a gene. Germline CDR1 reads WNHNN; CDR2 reads SYGVQD (reference sequence). There are 15 residues in the CDR3. The CDR3 spells CASSEVAGGYNEQFF. As DNA, the CDR3 is TGCGCCAGCAGTGAAGTGGCGGGAGGGTACAATGAGCAGTTCTTC.

The chain is built from TRBV19 and TRBJ2-3, with 7 positions matching TRBD1. Per germline, CDR1 LNHDA and CDR2 SQIVND (reference sequence). The V segment lost 7 bases and the J segment 1 base; nucleotides outside the gene matches: 5. This CDR3 contains 14 residues. The CDR3 DNA sequence: TGTGCCAGTACCTTGACAGGGCGCACAGATACGCAGTATTTT. It specifies CASTLTGRTDTQYF.

This chain joins TRBV2 and TRBJ2-2; TRBD1 matches at 8 bases. CDR3 size: 15 residues. Germline loops: CDR1 SNHLY, CDR2 FYNNEI. With V trimmed by 6 bases and J by 5 bases, 8 bases remained unmatched. CDR3 region: CASRGQGMGTGELFF. The DNA of the CDR3 is TGTGCCAGCAGAGGACAGGGTATGGGAACCGGGGAGCTGTTTTTT.

V and J are TRBV7-9 and TRBJ1-2; D perhaps matches TRBD1 (6 bases). The V and J ends lost 3 bases and 4 bases respectively, with 9 bases between them. The CDR3 extends over 13 amino acids. The germline V gene has CDR1 SEHNR and CDR2 FQNEAQ (reference sequence). DNA of the CDR3: TGTGCCAGCAGCTTTCAGGGGTTCTATGGCTACACCTTC. Residues: CASSFQGFYGYTF.

This CDR3 is CASSETQGLYTDTQYF. CDR3 bases: TGCGCCAGCAGTGAGACTCAGGGTCTCTACACAGATACGCAGTATTTT. The gene calls are TRBV10-1 and TRBJ2-3, with D possibly being TRBD1 (5 bases). The V gene's germline CDR1 is WNHNN and CDR2 SYGVQD (reference sequence). This CDR3 is built from 16 residues. Trimming shortened V by 2 bases and J by 2 bases, and 14 bases separated the two germline ends.

The genes are TRBV5-8 and TRBJ2-3; 13 bases line up with TRBD2. V shed 5 bases and J 3 bases; nucleotides not matched to a gene: 9. CDR3 length equals 17 residues. CDR1 and CDR2 (germline): SGHTS, YDEGEE. The CDR3 loop is CASSRGTSGDMTDTQYF. The CDR3 DNA reads as TGTGCCAGCAGTCGGGGGACTAGCGGGGATATGACAGATACGCAGTATTTT.

Points on this clone: This same CDR3 is encoded by further DNA sequences in the sample. The J gene is TRBJ1-1, the V gene TRBV11-2; 7 bases line up with TRBD1. V lost 5 bases, J lost 1 base, and 1 base stayed unmatched. CDR3 length: 13 residues. Germline V gene sequence: CDR1 SGHAT, CDR2 FQNNGV. DNA for the CDR3: TGTGCCAGCAGCCGACAGGGGAACACTGAAGCTTTCTTT. It encodes CASSRQGNTEAFF. Combining the CDR3 with reference TRBV11-2 and TRBJ1-1 gives the whole variable domain EAGVAQSPRYKIIEKRQSVAFWCNPISGHATLYWYQQILGQGPKLLIQFQNNGVVDDSQLPKDRFSAERLKGVDSTLKIQPAKLEDSAVYLCASSRQGNTEAFFGQGTRLTVV.

V and J are TRBV4-2 and TRBJ2-3, with 11 bases identical to TRBD2. The length of the CDR3 is 16 residues. Germline V gives CDR1 LGHNA, CDR2 YNFKEQ. J gave up 1 base and V 1 base, and 1 base lay outside the gene matches. The CDR3 sequence: CASSQATSGGTDTQYF. The CDR3 DNA reads as TGTGCCAGCAGCCAAGCGACTAGCGGGGGCACAGATACGCAGTATTTT.

Turning to this clone: Different DNA sequences within this sample yield the same CDR3. The chain is built from TRBV19 and TRBJ2-6; D is perhaps TRBD1 (6 bases). The germline V and J ends were trimmed by 6 bases and 4 bases, with 13 bases remaining between them. Per germline, CDR1 LNHDA and CDR2 SQIVND (reference sequence). The CDR3 covers 15 residues. The CDR3 nucleotides are TGTGCCAGTAGGCCTACAGGGAGCGGGGCCAACGTCCTGACTTTC. It is translated as CASRPTGSGANVLTF. Looking up the rest from reference TRBV19 and TRBJ2-6 gives the full variable domain: DGGITQSPKYLFRKEGQNVTLSCEQNLNHDAMYWYRQDPGQGLRLIYYSQIVNDFQKGDIAEGYSVSREKKESFPLTVTSAQKNPTAFYLCASRPTGSGANVLTFGAGSRLTVL.

CDR3 DNA: TGCGCCAGCAGCTTGGAAGTATACGGCCCCTATGGCTACACCTTC. It codes for CASSLEVYGPYGYTF. The rearrangement uses TRBV5-1 and TRBJ1-2, with unresolved D. V lost 0 bases and J 4 bases, leaving 13 bases between the germline ends. Germline V CDR1 and CDR2: SGHRS, YFSETQ. CDR3 length: 15 amino acids.

This chain joins TRBV5-6 and TRBJ1-1; tentative D call: TRBD1 (6 bases). The germline V gene encodes CDR1 SGHDT and CDR2 YYEEEE. CDR3 length: 14 residues. The ends were cut back, 1 base at V and 3 bases at J, with 10 bases in the middle. This CDR3 reads CASSLWGRYTEAFF. For the CDR3, the DNA is TGTGCCAGCAGCTTGTGGGGGCGGTACACTGAAGCTTTCTTT.

This clone came up a few times. Other nucleotide sequences in the sample specify the same CDR3. This rearrangement joins TRBV10-1 to TRBJ2-7, with 11 bases that match TRBD1. Germline-derived CDR1 and CDR2 are WNHNN and SYGVQD (reference sequence). The CDR3 contains 14 residues. After removal of 6 bases from V and 3 bases from J, the junction contained 4 bases not matched to a gene. Here the CDR3 DNA reads TGCGCCAGCAGCCCCGGGACAGGGGGCTACGAGCAGTACTTC. This encodes CASSPGTGGYEQYF.

The chain is built from TRBV7-2 and TRBJ2-1; no firm D call. The V gene's germline CDR1 is SGHTA and CDR2 FQGNSA. V gave up 0 bases and J gave up 7 bases, with 7 bases separating them. This CDR3 contains 13 residues. The CDR3 loop reads CASSLAMGNEQFF. DNA for the CDR3: TGTGCCAGCAGCTTAGCGATGGGGAATGAGCAGTTCTTC.

This clone was seen once. The chain combines TRBV6-1 with TRBJ1-5; no clear D. Per the germline V gene, CDR1 is MNHNS and CDR2 is SASEGT. CDR3 length: 15 amino acids. The germline V and J ends were trimmed by 2 bases and 2 bases, with 10 bases remaining between them. The CDR3 region has the DNA TGTGCCAGCAGTGAATACTGGGCTGGCAATCAGCCCCAGCATTTT. Translation gives CASSEYWAGNQPQHF.

The CDR3 DNA sequence: TGCGCCAGCAGCCTGGACGAAAACATTCAGTACTTC. Translated: CASSLDENIQYF. V usage is TRBV5-1 and J usage is TRBJ2-4; no firm D call. CDR3 length equals 12 residues. From germline, CDR1 is SGHRS and CDR2 YFSETQ. Between the trimmed V and J ends, which lost 4 bases and 5 bases, there was a span of 7 bases.

With respect to this clone: The same CDR3 arises from other DNA sequences in this sample as well. The chain carries TRBV6-5 and TRBJ2-3; perhaps TRBD2 as D (6 bases). The CDR3 extends over 15 amino acids. Between the trimmed V and J ends, which lost 2 bases and 0 bases, there was a span of 9 bases. Germline V CDR1 and CDR2: MNHEY, SVGAGI. The chain's CDR3 is CASSYLATSTDTQYF. DNA for the CDR3: TGTGCCAGCAGTTACCTAGCGACAAGCACAGATACGCAGTATTTT.

The chain combines TRBV9 with TRBJ2-1; the match to TRBD2 covers 8 bases. Germline V gene lookup returns CDR1 SGDLS and CDR2 YYNGEE. With 0 bases clipped from V and 0 bases from J, the junction kept 8 bases outside the gene matches. This CDR3 spans 18 amino acids. The CDR3 here is CASSVGGSGNPSYNEQFF. CDR3 bases: TGTGCCAGCAGCGTAGGGGGTAGCGGGAACCCCTCCTACAATGAGCAGTTCTTC.

The chain carries TRBV5-1 and TRBJ2-7, with 8 nucleotides matching TRBD1. CDR1 and CDR2 from the germline V gene are SGHRS and YFSETQ. The trim removed 0 bases at V and 4 bases at J, leaving 9 bases unmatched. This CDR3 has 16 residues. CDR3 loop: CASSLDAGGLIYEQYF. DNA for the CDR3: TGCGCCAGCAGCTTGGACGCAGGGGGCCTTATTTACGAGCAGTACTTC. Drawing the rest from reference TRBV5-1 and TRBJ2-7, the complete variable domain is KAGVTQTPRYLIKTRGQQVTLSCSPISGHRSVSWYQQTPGQGLQFLFEYFSETQRNKGNFPGRFSGRQFSNSRSEMNVSTLELGDSALYLCASSLDAGGLIYEQYFGPGTRLTVT.

This clone was detected only a few times. This rearrangement joins TRBV10-3 to TRBJ1-1, with TRBD1 as a possible D gene (5 bases). V dropped 3 bases and J dropped 3 bases, with 8 bases sitting between them. There are 13 residues in the CDR3. CDR1 is ENHRY and CDR2 is SYGVKD in the germline V gene. This CDR3 reads CAISDSGDTEAFF. CDR3 DNA sequence: TGTGCCATCAGTGATTCGGGGGACACTGAAGCTTTCTTT.

The chain is built from TRBV12-5 and TRBJ2-3; D tentatively fits TRBD1 or TRBD2 (6 bases each). V dropped 3 bases and J dropped 0 bases, with 10 bases sitting between them. This CDR3 has 15 residues. The germline CDR1 and CDR2 sequences are LGHNT and FRNRAP. Here the CDR3 DNA reads TGTGCTAGTGGTTTCGGGGGCCCTAGCACAGATACGCAGTATTTT. Translating gives CASGFGGPSTDTQYF.

Points on this clone: An end of the junction does not agree with germline; a read error may underlie this. The chain joins TRBV10-3 to TRBJ2-7, with TRBD2 identical over 10 bases. CDR3 length: 13 amino acids. The V gene's germline CDR1 is ENHRY and CDR2 SYGVKD. CDR3 bases: TGTGCCATCTCTGACAGCGGGAGGGCCCTCGGAGACTTC. It codes for CAISDSGRALGDF.